A single sample gave rise to the 25 T cell receptor beta chains below, sequenced in a study of blood T cell repertoires in COVID-19. Profiling relied on immunoSEQ multiplex PCR, and the TCRdb table lists in-frame clones only, not all of them. The sample shows 250,000 to 300,000 clones, about nine tenths of them seen only once. The sequenced sample was PBMCs or T cells enriched from blood (not recorded which). Source of these receptors: a human donor in a cohort exposed to, infected with or recovered from COVID-19 (not recorded which). The donor label of this sample is uncertain.

The chain employs TRBV12-3 or TRBV12-4 and TRBJ2-5; 9 bases map to TRBD2. With V trimmed by 6 bases and J by 6 bases, 5 bases remained unmatched. The CDR3 has 13 amino acids. CDR3 DNA sequence: TGTGCCAGCAGAAGCGGGGGGCCGAAGACCCAGTACTTC. This gives the protein CASRSGGPKTQYF.

This clone was counted once. The chain carries TRBV10-3 and TRBJ1-2, with no clear D. Germline V gene lookup returns CDR1 ENHRY and CDR2 SYGVKD. The CDR3 extends over 12 amino acids. Trimming removed 10 bases from V and 2 bases from J, with 11 bases in between. The CDR3 bases are TGTGCCACCGAAACAGAAAACTATGGCTACACCTTC. Its translation is CATETENYGYTF.

About this clone itself: Different DNA sequences within this sample yield the same CDR3. V usage is TRBV9 and J usage is TRBJ1-1; D is uncertain. CDR1 and CDR2 (germline): SGDLS, YYNGEE. The CDR3 consists of 13 residues. Trimming shortened V by 0 bases and J by 0 bases, and 3 bases separated the two germline ends. The CDR3 sequence is CASSVAMNTEAFF. CDR3 bases: TGTGCCAGCAGCGTAGCTATGAACACTGAAGCTTTCTTT.

J is TRBJ2-5 and V is TRBV11-2; no firm D call. Per germline, CDR1 SGHAT and CDR2 FQNNGV. The CDR3 is 15 residues long. The germline V and J ends were trimmed by 1 base and 5 bases, with 14 bases remaining between them. This chain's CDR3 is CASSLAGADLETQYF. The CDR3 nucleotides are TGTGCCAGCAGCTTAGCCGGAGCCGACTTGGAGACCCAGTACTTC.

The chain recombines TRBV5-1 with TRBJ1-5, with D possibly matching TRBD1 (5 bases). The CDR3 is made up of 14 amino acids. V lost 0 bases and J 4 bases, leaving 8 bases between the germline ends. Germline lookup yields CDR1 SGHRS and CDR2 YFSETQ. The CDR3 spells CASSLEGKNQPQHF. The CDR3 region has the DNA TGCGCCAGCAGCTTGGAGGGGAAAAATCAGCCCCAGCATTTT.

The chain carries TRBV29-1 and TRBJ2-3; D possibly corresponds to TRBD1 (5 bases). The CDR3 is 13 residues long. Looked up from germline, CDR1 is SQVTM and CDR2 is ANQGSEA. Trimming removed 2 bases from V and 1 base from J, with 7 bases in between. CDR3 residues: CSVERRGTDTQYF. Written as DNA, the CDR3 is TGCAGCGTTGAACGCAGGGGCACAGATACGCAGTATTTT.

The gene calls are TRBV19 and TRBJ1-1; TRBD1 might be the D (6 bases). Trimming stripped 6 bases from V and 4 bases from J, with 12 bases between. Germline V gene sequence: CDR1 LNHDA, CDR2 SQIVND (reference sequence). This CDR3 has 13 amino acids. The CDR3 protein is CASSEQGTTEAFF. In DNA, the CDR3 is TGTGCCAGTAGCGAACAGGGCACCACTGAAGCTTTCTTT.

This sequence joins TRBV5-1 and TRBJ2-1; TRBD2 agrees at 10 bases. Germline assignment: CDR1 SGHRS and CDR2 YFSETQ. The CDR3 runs 15 residues. V dropped 3 bases and J dropped 9; count of bases not matched to a gene: 9. CDR3 DNA sequence: TGCGCCAGCAGCTACCTAGCGGGGGTGAGGATTGAGCAGTTCTTC. Translation gives CASSYLAGVRIEQFF.

The V gene is TRBV4-1, the J gene TRBJ1-4; D perhaps matches TRBD1 (6 bases). V was trimmed by 4 bases and J by 8 bases, leaving 20 bases between them. CDR3 size: 16 residues. Germline V gene data show CDR1 as MGHRA and CDR2 as YSYEKL. CDR3 in amino acids: CASSPRMWGQGEKLFF. CDR3 nucleotides: TGCGCCAGCAGCCCCCGAATGTGGGGGCAGGGGGAAAAACTGTTTTTT.

The V gene is TRBV21-1, the J gene TRBJ2-7; the table names TRBD1, a call not compared with the DNA. TRBV21-1 is assigned pseudogene status. The CDR3 extends over 15 amino acids. The chain's CDR3 is CASSPRQPGSYEQYF. Here the CDR3 DNA reads TGTGCCAGCAGCCCCCGACAGCCGGGCTCCTACGAGCAGTACTTC.

The genes are TRBV18 and TRBJ1-3; the match to TRBD1 covers 8 bases. Germline-derived CDR1 and CDR2 are KGHSH and LQKENI. The V and J ends lost 3 bases and 0 bases, in that order; junction bases with no gene match: 13. The CDR3 sequence is 19 residues long. In DNA, the CDR3 is TGTGCCAGCTCACCCTTTGGGACAGGAGTTCCTTACTCTGGAAACACCATATATTTT. It yields the protein CASSPFGTGVPYSGNTIYF.

The chain couples TRBV7-9 to TRBJ2-4, with 8 nucleotides matching TRBD2. The V and J ends lost 4 bases and 1 base, in that order; junction bases with no gene match: 9. Per the germline V gene, CDR1 is SEHNR and CDR2 is FQNEAQ (reference sequence). The CDR3 is 17 residues long. The CDR3 DNA is TGTGCCAGCAGCTCCGCTGGGCGGGGGGAGGCCAAAAACATTCAGTACTTC. This gives the protein CASSSAGRGEAKNIQYF.

The chain employs TRBV19 and TRBJ2-3; D call uncertain. V lost 5 bases to trimming and J lost 5 bases, with 5 bases between them. Germline lookup yields CDR1 LNHDA and CDR2 SQIVND (reference sequence). CDR3 length: 11 amino acids. As DNA, the CDR3 is TGTGCCAGTAGTTTTAGAGATACGCAGTATTTT. Translation gives CASSFRDTQYF.

V usage is TRBV18 and J usage is TRBJ1-1, with 8 bases fitting TRBD1. J gave up 9 bases and V 5 bases, and 17 bases lay outside the gene matches. The length of the CDR3 is 16 residues. Germline CDR1 KGHSH, CDR2 LQKENI. The CDR3 spells CASSKGQGGLDGQAFF. In DNA, the CDR3 is TGTGCCAGCTCAAAAGGACAGGGCGGGTTGGACGGACAAGCTTTCTTT.

The V gene is TRBV23-1, the J gene TRBJ1-2; D is undetermined. TRBV23-1 is classed as an ORF, of uncertain function. The CDR3 sequence is 13 residues long. V lost 3 bases, J lost 4 bases, and 9 bases lay in between. DNA for the CDR3: TGCGCCAGCAGTCAGCGGAGGGTCTATGGCTACACCTTC. Residues: CASSQRRVYGYTF.

V usage is TRBV13 and J usage is TRBJ1-1, with 9 bases matching TRBD1. From germline, CDR1 is PRHDT and CDR2 FYEKMQ (reference sequence). CDR3 size: 14 residues. V lost 4 bases and J lost 4; bases outside the gene matches: 4. The CDR3 spells CASSSDRGPTEAFF. The CDR3 region has the DNA TGTGCCAGCAGCTCGGACAGGGGTCCCACTGAAGCTTTCTTT.

V is TRBV6-6 and J is TRBJ1-2, with D perhaps TRBD1 (5 bases). CDR1 is MNHNY and CDR2 is SVGAGI in the germline V gene (reference sequence). This CDR3 spans 15 amino acids. Trimming stripped 6 bases from V and 5 bases from J, with 19 bases between. CDR3 amino acids: CASSSIGGIGYGYTF. In nucleotides, the CDR3 is TGTGCCAGCAGCTCTATCGGGGGGATTGGGTATGGCTACACCTTC.

The rearrangement joins TRBV2 to TRBJ1-2; TRBD1 agrees at 8 bases. The CDR3 loop spans 17 amino acids. V trimming: 0 bases; J trimming: 7 bases; junction bases outside the gene matches: 13. Germline CDR1 and CDR2: SNHLY and FYNNEI. In nucleotides, the CDR3 is TGTGCCAGCAGTGAAGCGCTTCCGCGTACAGGGGGGACTGGCTACACCTTC. Amino acid sequence: CASSEALPRTGGTGYTF.

The DNA of the CDR3 is TGTGCCAGCAGCCAAGGATCGGCAGAGAGGAGCAATCAGCCCCAGCATTTT. It encodes CASSQGSAERSNQPQHF. The chain joins TRBV3-1 (or the pseudogene TRBV3-2) to TRBJ1-5; no definite D call. The germline V and J ends were trimmed by 1 base and 1 base, with 14 bases remaining between them. Germline CDR1 is LGHDT and CDR2 is YNNKEL (reference sequence). The CDR3 covers 17 residues.

The chain uses TRBV2 and TRBJ1-2, with no clear D. The CDR3 spans 13 residues. V was clipped by 4 bases and J by 3 bases, with 9 bases between them. Germline CDR1 SNHLY, CDR2 FYNNEI. CDR3 DNA: TGTGCCAGCAGTGGAACGGAGTACTATGGCTACACCTTC. It translates to CASSGTEYYGYTF.

The genes are TRBV18 and TRBJ1-3; the D is unclear. This CDR3 is built from 13 residues. V lost 3 bases, J lost 3 bases, and 6 bases lay in between. Germline CDR1 KGHSH, CDR2 LQKENI. The CDR3 region is CASSPGSGNTIYF. The CDR3 coding sequence is TGTGCCAGCTCACCGGGCAGTGGAAACACCATATATTTT.

The chain is built from TRBV25-1 and TRBJ1-1; 8 positions agree with TRBD1. This CDR3 has 15 residues. Trimming removed 2 bases from V and 5 bases from J; junction bases left unmatched: 7. Looked up from germline, CDR1 is MGHDK and CDR2 is SYGVNS. The CDR3 nucleotides are TGTGCCAGCAGTGAAGGGGGCAGGGGGCTTACTGAAGCTTTCTTT. Its protein product is CASSEGGRGLTEAFF.

The chain joins TRBV30 to TRBJ1-1, with 9 bases identical to TRBD1. CDR1 GTSNPN and CDR2 SVGIG come from the germline V gene (reference sequence). The CDR3 has 18 residues. With 2 bases clipped from V and 5 bases from J, the junction kept 18 bases outside the gene matches. CDR3 nucleotide sequence: TGTGCCTGGAGTCCGCCCCCCCTCAGGACAGGGGCAATTACTGAAGCTTTCTTT. It encodes CAWSPPPLRTGAITEAFF.

The chain joins TRBV7-2 to TRBJ1-2; 8 bases map to TRBD1. CDR3 size: 15 residues. The germline CDR1 and CDR2 sequences are SGHTA and FQGNSA. With 5 bases clipped from V and 4 bases from J, the junction kept 9 bases outside the gene matches. CDR3 nucleotide sequence: TGTGCCAGCAGCCCAGACAGGGGACAGATCTATGGCTACACCTTC. Amino acids: CASSPDRGQIYGYTF.

This chain links TRBV19 with TRBJ1-1; D is undetermined. This CDR3 region has 11 residues. The V end was cut by 8 bases, the J end by 8 bases, with 12 bases between. Germline loops: CDR1 LNHDA, CDR2 SQIVND (reference sequence). The CDR3 region is CASLRKEEAFF. CDR3 nucleotides: TGTGCCAGTCTTAGGAAGGAGGAAGCTTTCTTT. Filled out from reference TRBV19 and TRBJ1-1, the complete variable domain reads DGGITQSPKYLFRKEGQNVTLSCEQNLNHDAMYWYRQDPGQGLRLIYYSQIVNDFQKGDIAEGYSVSREKKESFPLTVTSAQKNPTAFYLCASLRKEEAFFGQGTRLTVV.